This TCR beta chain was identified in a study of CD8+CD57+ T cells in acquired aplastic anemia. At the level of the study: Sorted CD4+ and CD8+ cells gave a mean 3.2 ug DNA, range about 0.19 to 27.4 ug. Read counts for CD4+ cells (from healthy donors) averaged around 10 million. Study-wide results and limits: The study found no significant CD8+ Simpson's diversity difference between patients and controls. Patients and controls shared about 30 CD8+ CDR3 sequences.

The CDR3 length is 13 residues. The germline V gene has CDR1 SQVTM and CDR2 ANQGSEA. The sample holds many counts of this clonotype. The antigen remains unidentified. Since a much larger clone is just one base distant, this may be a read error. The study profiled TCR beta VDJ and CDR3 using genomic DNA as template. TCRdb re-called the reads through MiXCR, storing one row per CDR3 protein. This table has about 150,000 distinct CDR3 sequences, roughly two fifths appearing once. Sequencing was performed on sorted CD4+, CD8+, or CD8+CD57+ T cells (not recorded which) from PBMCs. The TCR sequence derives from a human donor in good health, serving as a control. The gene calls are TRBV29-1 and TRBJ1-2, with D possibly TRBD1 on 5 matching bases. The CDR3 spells CGVESGGGWGYTF. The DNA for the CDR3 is TGCGGCGTTGAATCGGGGGGGGGTTGGGGCTACACCTTC.